The 5 T cell receptor beta chains reported below all come from one sample, sequenced in a study of shared clonotypes between healthy human individuals. Generated by immunoSEQ multiplex PCR, the TCRdb table keeps only in-frame clones and is missing some. The repertoire holds approximately 720,000 clones, with approximately 75% as singletons. Material: memory CD4+ T cells sorted from blood. The subset denotes: CD45RA-negative fraction. Receptors originate from a woman in her thirties in good health.

This clone has only one observation. The V call is TRBV5-1, the J call TRBJ2-5; 15 nucleotides align to TRBD2. The CDR3 is 17 residues long. Germline V gene data show CDR1 as SGHRS and CDR2 as YFSETQ. Trimming took 3 bases from V and 4 from J; bases not matched to a gene: 7. This CDR3 is CASSSGLAGGSLETQYF. DNA of the CDR3: TGCGCCAGCAGCTCGGGACTAGCGGGAGGAAGTCTAGAGACCCAGTACTTC.

The J gene is TRBJ2-7, the V gene TRBV7-9; 11 bases agree with TRBD1. CDR1 SEHNR and CDR2 FQNEAQ come from the germline V gene (reference sequence). V was clipped by 4 bases and J by 1 base; unmatched bases: 6. This CDR3 has 16 amino acids. The CDR3 spells CASSSDGTGGSYEQYF. DNA for the CDR3: TGTGCCAGCAGCTCTGACGGGACAGGGGGTTCCTACGAGCAGTACTTC.

The CDR3 region has the DNA TGTGCCACCAGCAGAGGGGGACTAGCGTCATTGGAGCAGTTCTTC. Translation: CATSRGGLASLEQFF. The gene calls are TRBV15 and TRBJ2-1, with 10 nucleotides matching TRBD2. The CDR3 spans 15 residues. Germline V CDR1 and CDR2: LNHNV, YYDKDF (reference sequence). Trimming took 1 base from V and 10 from J; bases not matched to a gene: 7.

The V gene is TRBV5-1, the J gene TRBJ2-2; D may be TRBD1 (6 bases). Germline loops: CDR1 SGHRS, CDR2 YFSETQ. V lost 0 bases and J 1 base, leaving 10 bases between the germline ends. The CDR3 runs 16 residues. This CDR3 reads CASSLVSGENTGELFF. CDR3 bases: TGCGCCAGCAGCTTGGTCTCAGGGGAGAACACCGGGGAGCTGTTTTTT.

The chain has TRBV10-3 and TRBJ2-1; 7 bases map to TRBD2. Germline V CDR1 and CDR2: ENHRY, SYGVKD. Unmatched junction bases numbered 5, after V lost 8 bases and J lost 7 bases. This CDR3 region has 12 residues. CDR3 DNA sequence: TGTGCCATCTCGAGGGAGGGAAATGAGCAGTTCTTC. Protein sequence: CAISREGNEQFF.